One sample yielded the 13 T cell receptor beta chains listed below, sequenced in a study of blood T cell repertoires in COVID-19. The assay was immunoSEQ multiplex PCR, and TCRdb's table has in-frame clones only and misses some. Of approximately 120,000 clones in the sample, nearly 90% were seen once. Sequenced: peripheral blood. Source of these receptors: a woman at least 80 years old with acute or convalescent COVID-19.

J is TRBJ2-5 and V is TRBV6-1; 7 nucleotides agree with TRBD1. V lost 3 bases to trimming and J lost 4 bases; unmatched junction nucleotides: 8. Germline V CDR1 and CDR2: MNHNS, SASEGT. This CDR3 has 15 amino acids. This CDR3 reads CASSDRLTGAETQYF. The DNA of the CDR3 is TGTGCCAGCAGTGACCGACTTACAGGGGCAGAGACCCAGTACTTC.

The chain employs TRBV18 and TRBJ1-5; D possibly corresponds to TRBD1 (6 bases). This CDR3 contains 14 residues. Trimming took off 3 bases at V and 4 bases at J, with 10 bases between the two ends. Germline CDR1 and CDR2: KGHSH and LQKENI. Here the CDR3 reads CASSPGQPNQPQHF. The CDR3 DNA follows: TGTGCCAGCTCACCGGGACAACCGAATCAGCCCCAGCATTTT.

The sample holds a few counts of this clone. The rearrangement links TRBV7-9 to TRBJ2-7, with D perhaps TRBD1 (6 bases). This CDR3 is 14 amino acids long. CDR1 is SEHNR, CDR2 FQNEAQ, per germline (reference sequence). V lost 3 bases and J lost 2, with 11 bases in between. The CDR3 protein is CASSLGTPPYEQYF. The CDR3 bases are TGTGCCAGCAGCTTGGGGACACCTCCCTACGAGCAGTACTTC.

The chain has TRBV7-3 and TRBJ2-1, with 13 bases that match TRBD2. V gave up 2 bases and J gave up 7 bases; unmatched junction bases: 2. CDR1 and CDR2 (germline): SGHTA, FQGTGA. The length of the CDR3 is 15 residues. The CDR3 DNA is TGTGCCAGCAGCTTAGGACTAGCGGGAGTAAATGAGCAGTTCTTC. It specifies CASSLGLAGVNEQFF.

The rearrangement links TRBV5-1 to TRBJ1-6; D unresolved. Trimming took off 4 bases at V and 3 bases at J, with 14 bases between the two ends. Germline lookup yields CDR1 SGHRS and CDR2 YFSETQ. CDR3 length: 16 amino acids. The CDR3 DNA reads as TGCGCCAGCAGCCTCCAGACGAGGAACTATAATTCACCCCTCCACTTT. This encodes CASSLQTRNYNSPLHF.

CDR3 loop: CASSQRGQENGYTF. The CDR3 bases are TGTGCCAGCAGCCAGAGGGGACAGGAGAATGGCTACACCTTC. This rearrangement joins TRBV3-1 (or the pseudogene TRBV3-2) to TRBJ1-2; 8 bases match TRBD1. The ends lost 3 bases at V and 6 bases at J; junction bases unmatched: 6. CDR3 length: 14 residues. The V gene's germline CDR1 is LGHDT and CDR2 YNNKEL (reference sequence).

The V gene is TRBV19, the J gene TRBJ2-5; TRBD1 agrees at 8 bases. The germline V gene encodes CDR1 LNHDA and CDR2 SQIVND (reference sequence). V shed 3 bases and J 2 bases; nucleotides not matched to a gene: 20. The CDR3 is made up of 20 amino acids. The CDR3 loop is CASSITGWGTGGGKQETQYF. In DNA form, the CDR3 reads TGTGCCAGTAGTATCACGGGGTGGGGGACAGGTGGCGGGAAACAAGAGACCCAGTACTTC.

The chain recombines TRBV7-9 with TRBJ1-5, with unresolved D. V shed 2 bases and J shed 0 bases, with 17 bases lying between them. Germline loops: CDR1 SEHNR, CDR2 FQNEAQ (reference sequence). The CDR3 sequence is 18 residues long. The CDR3 loop is CASSLRSTSGYSNQPQHF. The CDR3 DNA reads TGTGCCAGCAGCTTAAGAAGCACCTCGGGTTATAGCAATCAGCCCCAGCATTTT.

In this sample, this clone turned up a few times. The chain has TRBV5-1 and TRBJ1-2; 8 bases are shared with TRBD1. The ends lost 0 bases at V and 4 bases at J; junction bases unmatched: 11. The CDR3 length is 17 residues. The V gene's germline CDR1 is SGHRS and CDR2 YFSETQ. CDR3 bases: TGCGCCAGCAGCTTGGATTTAGTTGGACAGGGATTCTATGGCTACACCTTC. This encodes CASSLDLVGQGFYGYTF.

CDR3 nucleotides: TGTGCCAGCAGTGAATGGGGGGGACTAGCGGGAGGAGCAGATACGCAGTATTTT. It specifies CASSEWGGLAGGADTQYF. The chain couples TRBV25-1 to TRBJ2-3; 15 nucleotides line up with TRBD2. The germline V gene encodes CDR1 MGHDK and CDR2 SYGVNS. The trim removed 1 base at V and 4 bases at J, leaving 6 bases unmatched. The CDR3 has 18 amino acids.

The sample holds a few counts of this clone. The rearrangement uses TRBV4-1 and TRBJ1-1; D is uncertain. The germline V gene encodes CDR1 MGHRA and CDR2 YSYEKL. This CDR3 is 15 amino acids long. V gave up 2 bases and J gave up 3 bases, with 13 bases separating them. CDR3 residues: CASSQQATVDTEAFF. Written as DNA, the CDR3 is TGCGCCAGCAGCCAACAGGCTACGGTGGACACTGAAGCTTTCTTT.

The rearrangement uses TRBV4-1 and TRBJ2-1, with 8 bases identical to TRBD2. Germline values: CDR1 MGHRA, CDR2 YSYEKL. CDR3 length: 18 amino acids. V dropped 2 bases and J dropped 4; count of bases not matched to a gene: 13. The CDR3 here is CASSQQHLAGGQYNEQFF. The CDR3 DNA follows: TGCGCCAGCAGCCAACAGCACCTTGCGGGGGGCCAATACAATGAGCAGTTCTTC.

This chain uses TRBV28 with TRBJ1-1; the D is unclear. The CDR3 runs 15 residues. Germline CDR1 and CDR2: MDHEN and SYDVKM. V was pared by 5 bases and J by 0 bases, with 13 bases between. This chain's CDR3 is CASSPVGGMNTEAFF. The CDR3 bases are TGTGCCAGCAGTCCCGTAGGAGGAATGAACACTGAAGCTTTCTTT.